This T cell receptor beta chain came from a study of blood T cell repertoires in COVID-19. Study background: The origin of the acute and convalescent COVID-19 samples was the United States, Italy and Spain. PBMCs, B-cell-depleted T cells, or T cells were the source of the cDNA or gDNA that made up the material.

In the authors' methods: Reference gene primer amplification gave nucleated cell count estimates. Repertoires were generated with immunoSEQ multiplex PCR, while TCRdb's copy carries only in-frame clones and drops some. V and J calls and clone size are as listed in that table; D and trimming were resolved from the DNA. The sample shows some 70,000 clones, over 80% of them seen only once. V lost 8 bases and J lost 4; bases outside the gene matches: 11. The germline CDR1 and CDR2 sequences are SGHRS and YFSETQ. The CDR3 extends over 16 amino acids. The receptor's source is a man over 45 with active COVID-19. The genes are TRBV5-1 and TRBJ2-1; 11 nucleotides align to TRBD2. Sequencing input: peripheral blood. CDR3 DNA: TGCGCCAGTGTGACCGATAGCGGGGGGGTATACAATGAGCAGTTCTTC. Translated, it gives CASVTDSGGVYNEQFF.